Reported below is one TCR beta chain. The record originates from a study of blood T cell repertoires in COVID-19. Overall study context: Samples taken during acute and convalescent COVID-19 were collected in the United States, Italy and Spain. Nucleic acid was either cDNA or gDNA, and it came from T cells, B-cell-depleted T cells, or PBMCs.

Per the original methods: Researchers report that nucleated cell counts were estimated from reference gene primer amplification. Method: immunoSEQ multiplex PCR; TCRdb's copy keeps in-frame clones and lacks some. V and J calls and clone size are those listed in that table; D and trimming were worked out from the DNA. The top ten hold around 1.7% of the sample, which has almost 250,000 clones, roughly nine tenths seen once. Germline assignment: CDR1 LGHDT and CDR2 YNNKEL (reference sequence). Trimming left V 5 bases short and J 7 bases short, with 17 bases between. The CDR3 runs 14 residues. The sequence derives from a woman aged 60-70 years who had recovered from COVID-19. The sample taken for sequencing was peripheral blood. The chain is built from TRBV3-1 (or the pseudogene TRBV3-2) and TRBJ2-5, with a tentative D call TRBD1 (5 bases). Here the CDR3 reads CASSFQGVVGTQYF. CDR3 coding DNA: TGTGCCAGCAGCTTCCAGGGTGTGGTCGGGACCCAGTACTTC.